Following are 20 T cell receptor beta chains from one sample sequenced in a study of cytotoxic CD8 clonotypes in ibrutinib-treated CLL. The data were produced by immunoSEQ multiplex PCR, yet TCRdb's version contains in-frame clones alone and is incomplete. The repertoire includes approximately 200,000 clones, approximately 68% of them detected once, and 13% sits in the top ten. The sample consisted of PBMCs, taken after 24 months of ibrutinib treatment. The receptors were gathered from a human donor with chronic lymphocytic leukemia.

The rearrangement uses TRBV2 and TRBJ2-3; 9 positions agree with TRBD2. V lost 5 bases to trimming and J lost 1 base; unmatched junction nucleotides: 1. The CDR3 is 14 residues long. Germline CDR1 reads SNHLY; CDR2 reads FYNNEI. CDR3 sequence (DNA): TGTGCCAGCAGTTGGACTAGCGGCACAGATACGCAGTATTTT. Residues: CASSWTSGTDTQYF.

This sequence joins TRBV15 and TRBJ2-5; no reliable D call. CDR1 and CDR2 from the germline V gene are LNHNV and YYDKDF (reference sequence). This CDR3 is built from 14 residues. The V end lost 0 bases, the J end lost 1 base, and 6 bases lay between the germline ends. The CDR3 DNA reads TGTGCCACCAGCAGAGATACAGCCCAAGAGACCCAGTACTTC. The encoded protein is CATSRDTAQETQYF. Full variable domain (missing parts from reference TRBV15 and TRBJ2-5): DAMVIQNPRYQVTQFGKPVTLSCSQTLNHNVMYWYQQKSSQAPKLLFHYYDKDFNNEADTPDNFQSRRPNTSFCFLDIRSPGLGDTAMYLCATSRDTAQETQYFGPGTRLLVL.

The chain links TRBV5-1 to TRBJ2-1, with TRBD2 identical over 8 bases. CDR1 and CDR2 (germline): SGHRS, YFSETQ. The J segment lost 5 bases and the V segment lost 4 bases, leaving 5 bases of the junction unmatched. The CDR3 contains 14 residues. The CDR3 DNA reads as TGCGCCAGCAGCATATTAGCGGGAAACAATGAGCAGTTCTTC. Protein product: CASSILAGNNEQFF.

The V and J genes are TRBV29-1 and TRBJ2-1, with D hard to call. The CDR3 consists of 13 residues. V was pared by 7 bases and J by 5 bases, with 15 bases between. Germline CDR1 SQVTM, CDR2 ANQGSEA. The CDR3 spells CSASGFSHNEQFF. The CDR3 region has the DNA TGCAGCGCGTCGGGTTTCTCTCACAATGAGCAGTTCTTC.

This clone showed up just a few times. V and J are TRBV4-1 and TRBJ2-1, with D perhaps matching TRBD2 (5 bases). Trimming left V 2 bases short and J 0 bases short, with 8 bases between. Germline loops: CDR1 MGHRA, CDR2 YSYEKL. This CDR3 is built from 15 residues. For the CDR3, the DNA is TGCGCCAGCAGCCAATTTACTAGCTCCTACAATGAGCAGTTCTTC. Translation gives CASSQFTSSYNEQFF.

This clone has just a few counts. The chain combines TRBV19 with TRBJ1-2, with TRBD1 matching 9 bases. The trim removed 8 bases at V and 10 bases at J, leaving 8 bases unmatched. CDR3 size: 12 residues. Germline V gene data show CDR1 as LNHDA and CDR2 as SQIVND (reference sequence). As DNA, the CDR3 is TGTGCCAGTGCGGACAGGGGAGTTGTCTACACCTTC. It translates to CASADRGVVYTF. The full variable domain, its missing parts supplied by reference TRBV19 and TRBJ1-2, is DGGITQSPKYLFRKEGQNVTLSCEQNLNHDAMYWYRQDPGQGLRLIYYSQIVNDFQKGDIAEGYSVSREKKESFPLTVTSAQKNPTAFYLCASADRGVVYTFGSGTRLTVV.

The chain combines TRBV6-6 with TRBJ1-6; D is unclear. Germline CDR1 and CDR2: MNHNY and SVGAGI (reference sequence). The CDR3 totals 13 residues. The V and J ends lost 2 bases and 5 bases respectively, with 4 bases between them. Written as DNA, the CDR3 is TGTGCCAGCAGTTACGGAAATAATTCACCCCTCCACTTT. Translated, it gives CASSYGNNSPLHF.

V is TRBV13 and J is TRBJ2-2; 7 positions match TRBD2. Trimming cost V 5 bases and J 4 bases; bases outside gene matches: 13. The germline gives CDR1 PRHDT, CDR2 FYEKMQ (reference sequence). The CDR3 has 17 amino acids. CDR3 amino acids: CASSPPRREWSTGELFF. CDR3 DNA sequence: TGTGCCAGCAGCCCCCCCCGGCGGGAGTGGAGCACCGGGGAGCTGTTTTTT.

The rearrangement links TRBV7-2 to TRBJ2-3; 8 bases agree with TRBD2. Looked up from germline, CDR1 is SGHTA and CDR2 is FQGNSA. The CDR3 has 16 residues. The trim removed 4 bases at V and 2 bases at J, leaving 8 bases unmatched. CDR3 region: CASSWGAGANTDTQYF. CDR3 sequence (DNA): TGTGCCAGCAGCTGGGGAGCGGGAGCAAACACAGATACGCAGTATTTT.

V and J are TRBV6-5 and TRBJ2-7; 9 bases match TRBD1. Trimming removed 6 bases from V and 2 bases from J; junction bases left unmatched: 8. The CDR3 spans 15 residues. Looked up from germline, CDR1 is MNHEY and CDR2 is SVGAGI. The CDR3: CASRPGTGHTYEQYF. Written as DNA, the CDR3 is TGTGCCAGCAGACCTGGGACAGGGCATACCTACGAGCAGTACTTC.

The chain recombines TRBV9 with TRBJ1-3, with D possibly being TRBD1 (6 bases). This CDR3 is 15 amino acids long. V gave up 2 bases and J gave up 0 bases, with 9 bases separating them. The germline gives CDR1 SGDLS, CDR2 YYNGEE. CDR3 amino acids: CASSVEGHSGNTIYF. The CDR3 DNA sequence: TGTGCCAGCAGCGTTGAGGGACACTCTGGAAACACCATATATTTT.

The V and J genes are TRBV7-9 and TRBJ1-4; 7 nucleotides line up with TRBD1. The V segment lost 5 bases and the J segment 8 bases; nucleotides outside the gene matches: 14. Germline CDR1 is SEHNR and CDR2 is FQNEAQ (reference sequence). This CDR3 has 16 residues. CDR3 in amino acids: CASSPDRETEWEKLFF. Written as DNA, the CDR3 is TGTGCCAGCAGCCCTGACAGGGAAACCGAGTGGGAAAAACTGTTTTTT.

This clone occurred a few times. The CDR3 loop is CASSFLGTGVADTQYF. CDR3 sequence (DNA): TGTGCCAGCAGTTTTCTAGGGACAGGGGTGGCAGATACGCAGTATTTT. J is TRBJ2-3 and V is TRBV28; 10 nucleotides align to TRBD1. CDR1 MDHEN and CDR2 SYDVKM come from the germline V gene. This CDR3 has 16 amino acids. The V segment lost 3 bases and the J segment 4 bases; nucleotides outside the gene matches: 7.

The V gene is TRBV9, the J gene TRBJ1-1; the D is unclear. The CDR3 covers 13 residues. Germline CDR1 SGDLS, CDR2 YYNGEE. Trimming took off 4 bases at V and 4 bases at J, with 11 bases between the two ends. CDR3 in DNA: TGTGCCAGCAGCCCCTACCGGAGCACTGAAGCTTTCTTT. It is translated as CASSPYRSTEAFF.

V and J are TRBV7-7 and TRBJ2-2; D gene ambiguous. The germline V gene encodes CDR1 SSHAT and CDR2 FNYEAQ (reference sequence). The V end lost 4 bases, the J end lost 3 bases, and 12 bases lay between the germline ends. This CDR3 region has 15 residues. The CDR3 is CASSSLGRDTGELFF. CDR3 bases: TGTGCCAGCAGCTCCCTTGGACGGGACACCGGGGAGCTGTTTTTT. The whole variable domain, filled in from reference TRBV7-7 and TRBJ2-2, reads GAGVSQSPRYKVTKRGQDVTLRCDPISSHATLYWYQQALGQGPEFLTYFNYEAQPDKSGLPSDRFSAERPEGSISTLTIQRTEQRDSAMYRCASSSLGRDTGELFFGEGSRLTVL.

This sequence joins TRBV30 and TRBJ2-7; 8 bases are a match to TRBD1. With V trimmed by 0 bases and J by 2 bases, 6 bases remained unmatched. Germline V CDR1 and CDR2: GTSNPN, SVGIG (reference sequence). The length of the CDR3 is 15 residues. CDR3 bases: TGTGCCTGGAGTGTACAGGACAGGGAAGCCTACGAGCAGTACTTC. Its protein product is CAWSVQDREAYEQYF. Drawing the rest from reference TRBV30 and TRBJ2-7, the complete variable domain is SQTIHQWPATLVQPVGSPLSLECTVEGTSNPNLYWYRQAAGRGLQLLFYSVGIGQISSEVPQNLSASRPQDRQFILSSKKLLLSDSGFYLCAWSVQDREAYEQYFGPGTRLTVT.

This clone appeared once. The chain has TRBV19 and TRBJ1-5; D remains ambiguous. Germline assignment: CDR1 LNHDA and CDR2 SQIVND (reference sequence). The CDR3 length is 14 residues. V lost 0 bases, J lost 6 bases, and 9 bases lay in between. The CDR3 sequence: CASSIDPILQPQHF. Written as DNA, the CDR3 is TGTGCCAGTAGTATAGATCCCATCCTTCAGCCCCAGCATTTT. Filled out from reference TRBV19 and TRBJ1-5, the complete variable domain reads DGGITQSPKYLFRKEGQNVTLSCEQNLNHDAMYWYRQDPGQGLRLIYYSQIVNDFQKGDIAEGYSVSREKKESFPLTVTSAQKNPTAFYLCASSIDPILQPQHFGDGTRLSIL.

The chain combines TRBV28 with TRBJ2-1; D may be TRBD2 (6 bases). Trimming took 5 bases from V and 4 from J, leaving 21 bases between them. Per germline, CDR1 MDHEN and CDR2 SYDVKM. The CDR3 is 17 amino acids. This chain's CDR3 is CASSPPWGGMPYNEQFF. The CDR3 nucleotides read TGTGCCAGCAGTCCCCCGTGGGGCGGGATGCCATACAATGAGCAGTTCTTC.

This clone occurred a few times. The chain combines TRBV27 with TRBJ1-2, with 8 nucleotides matching TRBD1. V trimming: 6 bases; J trimming: 4 bases; junction bases outside the gene matches: 1. The germline gives CDR1 MNHEY, CDR2 SMNVEV (reference sequence). The CDR3 length is 12 residues. The CDR3 is CASRQGGYGYTF. CDR3 DNA sequence: TGTGCCAGCAGACAGGGGGGCTATGGCTACACCTTC.

This chain links TRBV21-1 with TRBJ1-5. TRBV21-1 is deemed a pseudogene. CDR3 length equals 16 residues. The CDR3 here is CASSTERGASNQPQHF. The DNA of the CDR3 is TGTGCCAGCAGCACAGAGAGGGGGGCTAGCAATCAGCCCCAGCATTTT.